What follows is one TCR beta chain and its context. The record originates from a study of early T cells in non-severe SARS-CoV-2 infection. Germline V gives CDR1 SQVTM, CDR2 ANQGSEA. With 3 bases clipped from V and 1 base from J, the junction kept 2 bases outside the gene matches. CDR3 length: 14 amino acids. Unique molecular identifiers were attached to individual cDNA molecules. TCRdb ran MiXCR on the 5' RACE reads and lists one entry per CDR3 protein. The data show fewer than 100,000 distinct CDR3 sequences, about a sixth seen once. This receptor was obtained from an adult who was a healthcare worker with PCR-confirmed SARS-CoV-2 infection or an uninfected control (not recorded which). Sequencing used whole blood. The chain links TRBV29-1 to TRBJ2-7; 11 nucleotides align to TRBD2. As DNA, the CDR3 is TGCAGCGTTGAGTCTAGCGGGAGGTCCTACGAGCAGTACTTC. The encoded protein is CSVESSGRSYEQYF.